This entry concerns a single TCR beta chain. Germline CDR1 reads MDHEN; CDR2 reads SYDVKM. The CDR3 covers 15 residues. Trimming removed 5 bases from V and 4 bases from J, with 17 bases in between. This sample was taken from a study of PD-L1 blockade in urothelial cancer. Study-level information: Patients started atezolizumab in the mid-2010s, 1,200 mg intravenously every 3 weeks. Specimens of blood held a median count of about 150,000 T cells.

Clones were read by immunoSEQ multiplex PCR, and TCRdb kept only the in-frame ones, dropping some. This table holds 100,000 or so clones, approximately 90% found once. The material was PBMCs, obtained around atezolizumab (anti-PD-L1) treatment. This chain links TRBV28 with TRBJ2-5, with D possibly being TRBD2 (6 bases). The receptor comes from a woman older than 75 with urothelial cancer. The CDR3 reads CASSRASGTRETQYF. In DNA form, the CDR3 reads TGTGCCAGCAGTCGGGCTTCCGGGACTCGAGAGACCCAGTACTTC. Drawing the rest from reference TRBV28 and TRBJ2-5, the complete variable domain is DVKVTQSSRYLVKRTGEKVFLECVQDMDHENMFWYRQDPGLGLRLIYFSYDVKMKEKGDIPEGYSVSREKKERFSLILESASTNQTSMYLCASSRASGTRETQYFGPGTRLLVL.